Reported below is one T cell receptor beta chain. V was clipped by 7 bases and J by 1 base; unmatched bases: 6. Germline assignment: CDR1 SEHNR and CDR2 FQNEAQ (reference sequence). This CDR3 is built from 15 residues. The source of the sample is a study of OX40 agonist ivuxolimab in advanced cancers. Background on the study: A history of anti-PD-1, anti-PD-L1 or anti-CTLA-4 therapy was acceptable, and over 35% had some. Three patients, one with hepatocellular carcinoma and two with cutaneous melanoma, responded partially.

The data were produced by immunoSEQ multiplex PCR, yet TCRdb's version contains in-frame clones alone and is incomplete. Of about 89,000 clones listed, roughly 88% are singletons. The TCR was taken from an adult with an advanced solid tumor such as melanoma, head and neck, liver or kidney cancer. The sequences come from CD4+ or CD8+ T cells sorted from blood, collected in a trial of the OX40 agonist ivuxolimab. The chain employs TRBV7-9 and TRBJ1-1; 10 positions match TRBD1. The CDR3: CASTKRTGGNTEAFF. The CDR3 DNA reads as TGTGCCAGCACCAAACGGACAGGGGGGAACACTGAAGCTTTCTTT. The entire variable domain, with the rest obtained from reference TRBV7-9 and TRBJ1-1, is as follows: DTGVSQNPRHKITKRGQNVTFRCDPISEHNRLYWYRQTLGQGPEFLTYFQNEAQLEKSRLLSDRFSAERPKGSFSTLEIQRTEQGDSAMYLCASTKRTGGNTEAFFGQGTRLTVV.